This T cell receptor beta chain was identified in a study of cytomegalovirus exposure and HLA in healthy donors. Points from the study as a whole: Later on, a genetic analysis was performed. It linked a missense variant in DCLRE1C with V- and J-gene trimming of TCR beta.

60 Vbeta and 13 Jbeta primers were used in PCR. Sequencing was performed with immunoSEQ multiplex PCR; in TCRdb, only in-frame clones are kept and a portion is missing. The sample has more than 150,000 clones, 65% to 85% seen once. Note on this clone: Its antigen remains unidentified.

Unmatched junction bases numbered 6, after V lost 3 bases and J lost 4 bases. The germline CDR1 and CDR2 sequences are SGHAT and FQNNGV. The CDR3 spans 15 residues. The donors comprised healthy bone marrow donors. This chain links TRBV11-2 with TRBJ2-3; TRBD2 agrees at 8 bases. The clonotype was recovered from a man over 45 in good health and CMV-seropositive. Sequenced material: PBMCs. The CDR3 DNA sequence: TGTGCCAGCAGCTTGAACGGGGGGGACGCAGATACGCAGTATTTT. It yields the protein CASSLNGGDADTQYF.